A single sample is the source of the 21 T cell receptor beta chains below, sequenced in a study of blood T cell repertoires in COVID-19. The table came from immunoSEQ multiplex PCR; TCRdb's copy has only in-frame clones and leaves some out. The sample lists tens of thousands of clones, roughly 78% seen once, with roughly 7.3% in the top ten. Sequenced: peripheral blood. The receptors stem from a human donor in a cohort sampled during active COVID-19.

V usage is TRBV7-6 and J usage is TRBJ1-2; D is undetermined. CDR1 is SGHVS, CDR2 FNYEAQ, per germline. Deletions cut 1 base from V and 4 bases from J, with 13 bases between. This CDR3 contains 15 residues. CDR3 sequence reads: CASSLGQKVSYGYTF. CDR3 nucleotide sequence: TGTGCCAGCAGCTTAGGGCAGAAAGTCAGCTATGGCTACACCTTC. The variable domain in full, with the rest retrieved from reference TRBV7-6 and TRBJ1-2, is GAGVSQSPRYKVTKRGQDVALRCDPISGHVSLYWYRQALGQGPEFLTYFNYEAQQDKSGLPNDRFSAERPEGSISTLTIQRTEQRDSAMYRCASSLGQKVSYGYTFGSGTRLTVV.

The V call is TRBV6-5, the J call TRBJ1-1; 9 bases agree with TRBD1. J lost 0 bases, V lost 6 bases, and 5 bases had no gene match. CDR3 length: 15 residues. From germline, CDR1 is MNHEY and CDR2 SVGAGI. The chain's CDR3 is CASSHGQGMNTEAFF. CDR3 DNA: TGTGCCAGCAGCCATGGACAGGGGATGAACACTGAAGCTTTCTTT.

The V gene is TRBV4-1, the J gene TRBJ1-1, with D perhaps matching TRBD1 (5 bases). The CDR3 loop spans 14 amino acids. Germline loops: CDR1 MGHRA, CDR2 YSYEKL. V dropped 6 bases and J dropped 5 bases, with 16 bases sitting between them. CDR3 sequence (DNA): TGCGCCAGCAGGGTAGGGGAGGGCGAAACTGAAGCTTTCTTT. Translated, it gives CASRVGEGETEAFF.

This chain connects TRBV20-1 to TRBJ1-2; D gene unclear. Trimming cost V 5 bases and J 8 bases, with 12 bases left between them. The CDR3 has 11 residues. Germline-derived CDR1 and CDR2 are DFQATT and SNEGSKA (reference sequence). CDR3 sequence reads: CSALGFGGYTF. CDR3 nucleotide sequence: TGCAGTGCTCTAGGATTCGGAGGCTACACCTTC.

This clone was seen a handful of times. The chain has TRBV5-4 and TRBJ1-2; 9 bases align to TRBD1. The CDR3 contains 14 residues. V gave up 0 bases and J gave up 7 bases; unmatched junction bases: 4. Germline CDR1 and CDR2: SGHNT and YYREEE (reference sequence). The CDR3 nucleotides are TGTGCCAGCAGCTTGGTACAGGGGGCGGGTGGCTACACCTTC. Its translation is CASSLVQGAGGYTF.

This chain connects TRBV18 to TRBJ1-2; no firm D call. CDR3 length: 13 amino acids. V lost 2 bases, J lost 8 bases, and 12 bases lay in between. From germline, CDR1 is KGHSH and CDR2 LQKENI. The CDR3 DNA reads as TGTGCCAGCTCACCATTATCGGTAGAGGGCTACACCTTC. Translating gives CASSPLSVEGYTF.

The chain uses TRBV5-6 and TRBJ2-7, with 10 bases that match TRBD1. The V segment lost 7 bases and the J segment 6 bases; nucleotides outside the gene matches: 7. This CDR3 spans 13 amino acids. In germline, CDR1 is SGHDT, CDR2 YYEEEE. As DNA, the CDR3 is TGTGCCAGCGGTGGGACAGGGGTAGCCGAGCAGTACTTC. The encoded protein is CASGGTGVAEQYF.

The chain links TRBV19 to TRBJ1-4, with a tentative D call TRBD1 (6 bases). This CDR3 region has 15 residues. Germline V gene lookup returns CDR1 LNHDA and CDR2 SQIVND (reference sequence). Trimming cost V 1 base and J 8 bases, with 14 bases left between them. The CDR3: CASSIVEQGREKLFF. CDR3 DNA: TGTGCCAGTAGTATAGTGGAACAGGGTCGGGAAAAACTGTTTTTT. Full variable domain (rest looked up from reference TRBV19 and TRBJ1-4): DGGITQSPKYLFRKEGQNVTLSCEQNLNHDAMYWYRQDPGQGLRLIYYSQIVNDFQKGDIAEGYSVSREKKESFPLTVTSAQKNPTAFYLCASSIVEQGREKLFFGSGTQLSVL.

The chain recombines TRBV3-1 (or the pseudogene TRBV3-2) with TRBJ1-2, with 7 nucleotides matching TRBD1. The CDR3 loop spans 16 amino acids. V lost 0 bases to trimming and J lost 3 bases; unmatched junction nucleotides: 7. Germline V gives CDR1 LGHDT, CDR2 YNNKEL (reference sequence). Here the CDR3 reads CASSQERTGLDYGYTF. The DNA of the CDR3 is TGTGCCAGCAGCCAAGAGAGGACAGGCCTCGACTATGGCTACACCTTC.

This chain joins TRBV4-3 and TRBJ1-5, with 10 positions matching TRBD1. Germline assignment: CDR1 LGHNA and CDR2 YSLEER. Losses at the gene ends were 3 bases for V and 3 bases for J; bases not matched to a gene: 2. CDR3 length: 15 amino acids. CDR3 DNA: TGCGCCAGCAGCCAGGACAGGGGGAACAATCAGCCCCAGCATTTT. Translating it yields CASSQDRGNNQPQHF.

J is TRBJ1-1 and V is TRBV3-1 (or the pseudogene TRBV3-2), with D maybe TRBD1 (5 bases). From germline, CDR1 is LGHDT and CDR2 YNNKEL (reference sequence). CDR3 length: 15 residues. Trimming pared 4 bases from V and 13 bases from J, leaving 25 bases between. The CDR3 coding sequence is TGTGCCAGCAGCCTAAGGAATCGTCATGGACACGGGGGTTTCTTT. Translation gives CASSLRNRHGHGGFF.

This chain uses TRBV2 with TRBJ2-5, with a possible D match to TRBD2 (7 bases). This CDR3 comprises 16 residues. The germline V gene has CDR1 SNHLY and CDR2 FYNNEI. V lost 0 bases and J 1 base, leaving 12 bases between the germline ends. The CDR3 loop is CASSEALGGRQETQYF. In DNA form, the CDR3 reads TGTGCCAGCAGTGAAGCGCTCGGGGGGCGCCAAGAGACCCAGTACTTC.

The chain couples TRBV3-1 (or the pseudogene TRBV3-2) to TRBJ1-3; no reliable D call. Germline V gene sequence: CDR1 LGHDT, CDR2 YNNKEL (reference sequence). The CDR3 has 14 amino acids. The V end was cut by 1 base, the J end by 1 base, with 5 bases between. CDR3 DNA sequence: TGTGCCAGCAGCCAAGCTCGGTCTGGAAACACCATATATTTT. As protein: CASSQARSGNTIYF.

This clone came up once. The chain links TRBV10-3 to TRBJ1-5, with a weak D call TRBD1 (5 bases). V lost 2 bases and J lost 1, with 9 bases in between. The germline V gene has CDR1 ENHRY and CDR2 SYGVKD. The CDR3 spans 15 residues. In DNA, the CDR3 is TGTGCCATCAGTGAGGGAGGGGAGAGCAATCAGCCCCAGCATTTT. Its translation is CAISEGGESNQPQHF.

The gene calls are TRBV19 and TRBJ2-7, with 8 bases identical to TRBD2. V was pared by 0 bases and J by 10 bases, with 11 bases of the junction left unmatched. This CDR3 has 15 amino acids. Germline assignment: CDR1 LNHDA and CDR2 SQIVND (reference sequence). The CDR3 coding sequence is TGTGCCAGTAGTATAGACCCGAGGACCGGGAGGGGACAGTACTTC. Residues: CASSIDPRTGRGQYF.

This clone was seen a handful of times. This chain joins TRBV7-9 and TRBJ2-6, with D possibly TRBD1 on 5 matching bases. The V and J ends lost 4 bases and 4 bases respectively, with 20 bases between them. CDR1 SEHNR and CDR2 FQNEAQ come from the germline V gene (reference sequence). This CDR3 has 18 residues. The CDR3 is CASSSTDIWIQGANVLTF. In DNA, the CDR3 is TGTGCCAGCAGCTCAACGGACATTTGGATCCAAGGGGCCAACGTCCTGACTTTC.

This clone was counted a few times. In DNA form, the CDR3 reads TGTGCCAGCAGTTACGGGCCGATCGGGGGAGCTTTCTTT. Protein sequence: CASSYGPIGGAFF. The chain links TRBV6-5 to TRBJ1-1; D may be TRBD1 (5 bases). Trimming cost V 2 bases and J 10 bases, with 14 bases left between them. Germline CDR1 and CDR2: MNHEY and SVGAGI. The CDR3 has 13 amino acids.

This chain connects TRBV13 to TRBJ1-1; the match to TRBD1 covers 8 bases. The junction had 8 bases not matched to a gene; V was cut back by 5 bases and J by 0 bases. This CDR3 comprises 16 residues. Per germline, CDR1 PRHDT and CDR2 FYEKMQ (reference sequence). In DNA form, the CDR3 reads TGTGCCAGCAGCCTCTGGACAGGGCGAATGAACACTGAAGCTTTCTTT. Amino acid sequence: CASSLWTGRMNTEAFF.

This chain uses TRBV6-5 with TRBJ1-5, with TRBD1 matching 10 bases. The CDR3 consists of 15 residues. Germline trimming cut 10 bases from V and 3 bases from J; bases unmatched to any gene: 9. The V gene's germline CDR1 is MNHEY and CDR2 SVGAGI. CDR3 amino acids: CATRQDRGNNQPQHF. In DNA form, the CDR3 reads TGTGCCACCCGACAGGACAGGGGGAACAATCAGCCCCAGCATTTT.

The CDR3 is CASSSRQGGANYGYTF. Written as DNA, the CDR3 is TGTGCCAGCAGTTCGCGACAGGGGGGAGCTAACTATGGCTACACCTTC. This rearrangement joins TRBV6-2 or TRBV6-3 to TRBJ1-2, with 9 nucleotides matching TRBD1. CDR1 is MNHEY, CDR2 SVGEGT, per germline. With 4 bases clipped from V and 0 bases from J, the junction kept 6 bases outside the gene matches. The CDR3 extends over 16 amino acids.

This chain connects TRBV7-6 to TRBJ2-5; TRBD2 matches 11 bases. The germline V gene has CDR1 SGHVS and CDR2 FNYEAQ. The CDR3 length is 15 residues. Trimming cost V 1 base and J 5 bases; bases outside gene matches: 3. CDR3 protein: CASSLGLAGTETQYF. CDR3 DNA sequence: TGTGCCAGCAGCTTAGGACTAGCGGGGACGGAGACCCAGTACTTC.